This TCR beta chain derives from a study of T cells after yellow fever vaccination. Findings and limits, study-wide: Most primary-vaccination clones reappeared after the booster (more than 95% CD4, more than 70% CD8). Relatively few clonotypes were ones that appeared in both CD4 and CD8 compartments. The presence of abundant clonotypes contaminating from the bulk population was possible in FACS-sorted repertoires.

The CDR3 extends over 19 amino acids. The J segment lost 2 bases and the V segment lost 4 bases, leaving 11 bases of the junction unmatched. Germline CDR1 SGHKS, CDR2 YYEKEE (reference sequence). There are many counts of this clonotype. Its target is not known. Template switching with 5'RACE generated the TCR cDNA and added a universal primer site and UMIs. TCRdb re-called the 5' RACE reads with MiXCR, one entry per CDR3 protein. The sample shows approximately 90,000 distinct CDR3 sequences, around 5.8% of them seen only once. Sample: CD8+ T cells sorted from PBMCs, taken 10 days after the yellow fever booster vaccination. This receptor was taken from a man younger than 35 who received the YFV17D yellow fever vaccine. The chain uses TRBV5-5 and TRBJ2-3, with TRBD2 matching over 15 bases. The CDR3 nucleotides are TGTGCCAGCAGCCTGTGGACTAGCGGGGGGGCCGCTCACACAGATACGCAGTATTTT. Protein product: CASSLWTSGGAAHTDTQYF.